These 20 T cell receptor beta chains were all obtained from the same sample, sequenced in a study of cytomegalovirus exposure and HLA in healthy donors. PCR primers comprised 60 Vbeta and 13 Jbeta primers. The protocol was immunoSEQ multiplex PCR, while the TCRdb copy is restricted to in-frame clones and leaves out a portion. This sample's clone table lists more than 110,000 clones. The sample comprised PBMCs. These receptors all stem from a man aged 40-50 years in good health and CMV-seronegative.

The gene calls are TRBV19 and TRBJ1-5; TRBD1 aligns across 8 bases. Trimming took 5 bases from V and 2 from J; bases not matched to a gene: 2. Germline V gene lookup returns CDR1 LNHDA and CDR2 SQIVND (reference sequence). This CDR3 spans 14 amino acids. The CDR3 DNA reads as TGTGCCAGTAGTGTGGGACAGGGCAATCAGCCCCAGCATTTT. It yields the protein CASSVGQGNQPQHF.

This chain joins TRBV7-2 and TRBJ2-1; 11 bases match TRBD2. CDR1 is SGHTA and CDR2 is FQGNSA in the germline V gene. This CDR3 contains 14 residues. V shed 9 bases, J shed 3 bases, and the junction held 4 bases outside the gene matches. The CDR3 protein is CASSLAGGYNEQFF. Written as DNA, the CDR3 is TGTGCCAGTTCTCTAGCGGGGGGCTACAATGAGCAGTTCTTC.

The chain carries TRBV15 and TRBJ2-2, with no clear D. Germline-derived CDR1 and CDR2 are LNHNV and YYDKDF (reference sequence). CDR3 length: 15 amino acids. The V gene lost 4 bases and the J gene lost 0 bases, with 9 bases spanning the gap. The CDR3 sequence: CATSNRRANTGELFF. The CDR3 DNA reads TGTGCCACCAGCAATCGCCGGGCGAACACCGGGGAGCTGTTTTTT. Filled out from reference TRBV15 and TRBJ2-2, the complete variable domain reads DAMVIQNPRYQVTQFGKPVTLSCSQTLNHNVMYWYQQKSSQAPKLLFHYYDKDFNNEADTPDNFQSRRPNTSFCFLDIRSPGLGDTAMYLCATSNRRANTGELFFGEGSRLTVL.

CDR3 bases: TGCAGCGTTCCCAGGGGACCCTTGAACACCGGGGAGCTGTTTTTT. Amino acids: CSVPRGPLNTGELFF. The chain employs TRBV29-1 and TRBJ2-2; D perhaps matches TRBD1 (6 bases). The CDR3 runs to 15 residues. V shed 5 bases and J shed 1 base, with 14 bases lying between them. Germline V gives CDR1 SQVTM, CDR2 ANQGSEA.

The chain recombines TRBV18 with TRBJ2-7; 7 bases map to TRBD1. CDR3 size: 15 residues. CDR1 is KGHSH and CDR2 is LQKENI in the germline V gene. The junction had 7 bases not matched to a gene; V was cut back by 5 bases and J by 0 bases. The CDR3 region has the DNA TGTGCCAGCTCAGTCGACAGGGTGAGCTCCTACGAGCAGTACTTC. This encodes CASSVDRVSSYEQYF.

The V call is TRBV4-1, the J call TRBJ1-5; TRBD1 agrees at 8 bases. Unmatched junction bases numbered 15, after V lost 2 bases and J lost 6 bases. The germline V gene encodes CDR1 MGHRA and CDR2 YSYEKL. The CDR3 has 18 amino acids. This chain's CDR3 is CASSQTQLDRGVGQPQHF. The CDR3 coding sequence is TGCGCCAGCAGCCAAACACAACTAGACAGGGGAGTCGGTCAGCCCCAGCATTTT.

The rearrangement links TRBV2 to TRBJ1-2; D is unresolved. Germline CDR1 and CDR2: SNHLY and FYNNEI. Between the trimmed V and J ends, which lost 7 bases and 1 base, there was a span of 19 bases. This CDR3 has 16 amino acids. The CDR3 loop is CASTFLTSGDNYGYTF. CDR3 sequence (DNA): TGTGCCAGCACCTTCCTCACGAGCGGGGATAACTATGGCTACACCTTC. The complete variable domain, with remaining parts taken from reference TRBV2 and TRBJ1-2, reads EPEVTQTPSHQVTQMGQEVILRCVPISNHLYFYWYRQILGQKVEFLVSFYNNEISEKSEIFDDQFSVERPDGSNFTLKIRSTKLEDSAMYFCASTFLTSGDNYGYTFGSGTRLTVV.

The chain couples TRBV5-1 to TRBJ1-1; D remains unclear. V shed 0 bases and J shed 2 bases, with 8 bases lying between them. The CDR3 contains 14 residues. The germline V gene encodes CDR1 SGHRS and CDR2 YFSETQ. CDR3 nucleotides: TGCGCCAGCAGCTTGGCAACCAGTAACACTGAAGCTTTCTTT. Translated, it gives CASSLATSNTEAFF.

V and J are TRBV6-5 and TRBJ1-1, with TRBD1 as a possible D gene (5 bases). From germline, CDR1 is MNHEY and CDR2 SVGAGI. Trimming shortened V by 5 bases and J by 7 bases, and 11 bases separated the two germline ends. The CDR3 is 12 residues long. The CDR3 DNA reads TGTGCCAGCAGTACACCAAGGGGTGAAGCTTTCTTT. As protein: CASSTPRGEAFF.

J is TRBJ2-5 and V is TRBV7-2, with 10 positions matching TRBD2. Trimming cost V 8 bases and J 4 bases; bases outside gene matches: 7. The length of the CDR3 is 14 residues. The germline gives CDR1 SGHTA, CDR2 FQGNSA. This CDR3 is CASGKRGGVETQYF. The CDR3 DNA follows: TGTGCCAGCGGCAAGCGGGGGGGAGTAGAGACCCAGTACTTC.

V and J are TRBV5-1 and TRBJ2-5, with 9 bases identical to TRBD1. This CDR3 is built from 14 residues. Germline values: CDR1 SGHRS, CDR2 YFSETQ. V was pared by 7 bases and J by 2 bases, with 6 bases of the junction left unmatched. CDR3 residues: CASRGDRAQETQYF. CDR3 nucleotide sequence: TGCGCCAGCCGCGGGGACAGGGCTCAAGAGACCCAGTACTTC.

V usage is TRBV27 and J usage is TRBJ2-3, with TRBD2 identical over 8 bases. Germline loops: CDR1 MNHEY, CDR2 SMNVEV (reference sequence). This CDR3 is 16 amino acids long. V shed 6 bases, J shed 0 bases, and the junction held 8 bases outside the gene matches. The CDR3 region is CASRPSGSASTDTQYF. The CDR3 nucleotides are TGTGCCAGCAGACCAAGCGGGAGTGCTAGCACAGATACGCAGTATTTT.

V and J are TRBV19 and TRBJ1-5; perhaps TRBD1 as D (5 bases). Germline assignment: CDR1 LNHDA and CDR2 SQIVND (reference sequence). The V end lost 5 bases, the J end lost 0 bases, and 23 bases lay between the germline ends. The CDR3 length is 19 residues. CDR3 sequence reads: CASSPRSGAGRYSNQPQHF. CDR3 nucleotides: TGTGCCAGTAGTCCTCGGAGCGGGGCTGGTCGCTATAGCAATCAGCCCCAGCATTTT.

V and J are TRBV28 and TRBJ1-2; possibly TRBD1 for D (6 bases). The CDR3 has 13 residues. Germline lookup yields CDR1 MDHEN and CDR2 SYDVKM. The V gene lost 6 bases and the J gene lost 0 bases, with 8 bases spanning the gap. The CDR3 region is CASRQGTNYGYTF. The CDR3 coding sequence is TGTGCCAGCAGACAGGGCACTAACTATGGCTACACCTTC.

The chain joins TRBV5-1 to TRBJ2-7, with 8 bases matching TRBD2. This CDR3 spans 17 amino acids. Germline V gene lookup returns CDR1 SGHRS and CDR2 YFSETQ. Trimming took 1 base from V and 0 from J; bases not matched to a gene: 9. This CDR3 reads CASSLRTSGGSSYEQYF. The CDR3 DNA is TGCGCCAGCAGCTTGAGAACTAGCGGCGGTAGCTCCTACGAGCAGTACTTC. Combining the CDR3 with reference TRBV5-1 and TRBJ2-7 gives the whole variable domain KAGVTQTPRYLIKTRGQQVTLSCSPISGHRSVSWYQQTPGQGLQFLFEYFSETQRNKGNFPGRFSGRQFSNSRSEMNVSTLELGDSALYLCASSLRTSGGSSYEQYFGPGTRLTVT.

The chain recombines TRBV2 with TRBJ2-3; D not certain. CDR3 size: 13 residues. Trimming left V 7 bases short and J 5 bases short, with 13 bases between. The germline V gene encodes CDR1 SNHLY and CDR2 FYNNEI. CDR3 sequence (DNA): TGTGCCAGCATGAAACAAGTGATAGATACGCAGTATTTT. Residues: CASMKQVIDTQYF.

The genes are TRBV25-1 and TRBJ1-2; D call uncertain. V lost 6 bases and J lost 7, with 6 bases in between. The CDR3 is 10 residues long. Germline V gives CDR1 MGHDK, CDR2 SYGVNS. The CDR3 is CASRGVGYTF. Here the CDR3 DNA reads TGTGCCAGCAGGGGCGTTGGCTACACCTTC.

The rearrangement joins TRBV6-5 to TRBJ2-7; D might be TRBD1 (5 bases). Germline V lookup: CDR1 MNHEY, CDR2 SVGAGI. V was shortened by 2 bases and J by 4 bases, with 12 bases between the two germline ends. This CDR3 contains 14 residues. The CDR3 loop is CASSYRGRLYEQYF. Here the CDR3 DNA reads TGTGCCAGCAGTTACAGGGGCAGACTGTACGAGCAGTACTTC.

V and J are TRBV7-2 and TRBJ2-1; D perhaps matches TRBD2 (6 bases). This CDR3 region has 15 residues. V was pared by 1 base and J by 13 bases, with 20 bases between. Germline assignment: CDR1 SGHTA and CDR2 FQGNSA. The CDR3 nucleotides are TGTGCCAGCAGCTTAGAGGAGGGCCCCTCCTTACAACAGTTCTTC. Translating it yields CASSLEEGPSLQQFF.

The V and J genes are TRBV28 and TRBJ2-7; 8 bases are shared with TRBD2. In germline, CDR1 is MDHEN, CDR2 SYDVKM. Trimming at V came to 4 bases and at J to 2 bases, leaving 7 bases not matched to a gene. CDR3 length equals 15 residues. The CDR3 sequence is CASSSTGTRAYEQYF. The DNA of the CDR3 is TGTGCCAGCAGTTCCACCGGGACTAGAGCCTACGAGCAGTACTTC.